Below are 16 T cell receptor beta chains sequenced from a single sample in a study of molecular identifiers for immune sequencing clone quantification. TCRdb passed the PCR reads through MiXCR, listing each CDR3 protein once. Altogether more than 95,000 distinct CDR3 sequences are present, approximately 24% being singletons, with the ten largest covering 0.94%. The sequencing sample was made of naive CD8+ T cells from blood, with Jurkat cell RNA spiked in. Regarding subset: FACS-sorted CD8+CD4-CCR7+CD45RA+ naive T cells. The source is a human donor in good health. Some libraries in this study had Jurkat cell RNA spiked in.

A remark on this clonotype: Because it lacks the conserved phenylalanine or tryptophan at the end, this CDR3 is likely a read error. The gene calls are TRBV6-2 or TRBV6-3 and TRBJ2-1; 10 nucleotides match TRBD2. The length of the CDR3 is 16 residues. Germline CDR1 reads MNHEY; CDR2 reads SVGEGT. The ends lost 5 bases at V and 5 bases at J; junction bases unmatched: 9. The CDR3 region has the DNA TGTGCCAGCAGTGGCCCGGGACTAGCGAACCACAATGAGCAGTTCCTC. The encoded protein is CASSGPGLANHNEQFL.

With regard to this clonotype: Since a much larger clone is just one base distant, this may be a read error. V is TRBV19 and J is TRBJ2-7; 10 bases fit TRBD1. The V gene's germline CDR1 is LNHDA and CDR2 SQIVND (reference sequence). The CDR3 loop spans 15 amino acids. DNA of the CDR3: TGTGCCTGTAGTCCTGGGACAGGGGCCGTCTACGAGCAGTACTTC. Translating it yields CACSPGTGAVYEQYF.

This clonotype came up a few times. This chain links TRBV12-3 or TRBV12-4 with TRBJ1-2; TRBD1 might be the D (5 bases). This CDR3 contains 13 residues. Trimming cost V 3 bases and J 9 bases, with 14 bases left between them. In DNA, the CDR3 is TGTGCCAGCAGTTTTAGTCCCACAGGCCGCTACACCTTC. It is translated as CASSFSPTGRYTF.

This clonotype showed up many times. The chain joins TRBV4-3 to TRBJ2-3, with no clear D. V shed 1 base and J shed 2 bases, with 10 bases lying between them. Germline CDR1 and CDR2: LGHNA and YSLEER. The CDR3 has 15 residues. CDR3 region: CASSQGSGTTDTQYF. In DNA, the CDR3 is TGCGCCAGCAGCCAAGGATCAGGAACCACAGATACGCAGTATTTT.

Notes on this clonotype: This may be a read error: a much more frequent sequence differs by one nucleotide. This chain uses TRBV7-2 with TRBJ2-3; D may be TRBD1 (6 bases). CDR1 and CDR2 from the germline V gene are SGHTA and FQGNSA. This CDR3 spans 13 amino acids. This CDR3 is CASSPGTPETQYF. CDR3 nucleotide sequence: TGTGCCAGCAGCCCCGGGACACCAGAAACGCAGTATTTT.

The count of this clonotype is one. The junction departs from the called germline gene at one end, perhaps through a read error. The genes are TRBV3-1 and TRBJ2-3; weak D call: TRBD1 (5 bases). Germline CDR1 reads LGHDT; CDR2 reads YNNKEL (reference sequence). This CDR3 is 13 amino acids long. The CDR3: CASSQTNTGTQYF. Written as DNA, the CDR3 is TGTGCCAGCAGCCAAACGAACACAGGTACGCAGTATTTT.

V usage is TRBV11-2 and J usage is TRBJ2-1, with TRBD1 as a possible D gene (6 bases). The CDR3 has 14 residues. Germline values: CDR1 SGHAT, CDR2 FQNNGV. V was cut by 5 bases and J by 2 bases, with 10 bases left in between. The CDR3 region is CASSLGTPYNEQFF. The CDR3 bases are TGTGCCAGCAGCCTGGGGACACCCTACAATGAGCAGTTCTTC. Complete variable domain (other parts from reference TRBV11-2 and TRBJ2-1): EAGVAQSPRYKIIEKRQSVAFWCNPISGHATLYWYQQILGQGPKLLIQFQNNGVVDDSQLPKDRFSAERLKGVDSTLKIQPAKLEDSAVYLCASSLGTPYNEQFFGPGTRLTVL.

This clonotype has ten or more counts. The chain has TRBV12-3 or TRBV12-4 and TRBJ1-6, with D maybe TRBD1 (5 bases). Deletions cut 4 bases from V and 6 bases from J, with 7 bases between. The CDR3 sequence is 13 residues long. CDR3 DNA: TGTGCCAGCAGTTCAGGGCCTAATTCACCCCTCCACTTT. Residues: CASSSGPNSPLHF.

This clonotype was seen only a few times. V usage is TRBV5-4 and J usage is TRBJ2-7, with 7 bases identical to TRBD2. Germline trimming cut 2 bases from V and 0 bases from J; bases unmatched to any gene: 5. The germline V gene has CDR1 SGHNT and CDR2 YYREEE (reference sequence). The CDR3 runs to 15 residues. CDR3 loop: CASSLGRGSSYEQYF. The CDR3 nucleotides are TGTGCCAGCAGCTTAGGGCGGGGGAGCTCCTACGAGCAGTACTTC.

This clonotype occurred many times. The chain joins TRBV7-8 to TRBJ2-7; tentatively, D is TRBD2 (6 bases). CDR1 and CDR2 from the germline V gene are SGHVS and FQNEAQ. Trimming removed 1 base at V and 4 bases at J, with 14 bases between. CDR3 length equals 15 residues. The CDR3 spells CASSLVEGYTYEQYF. Here the CDR3 DNA reads TGTGCCAGCAGCTTAGTGGAGGGTTATACGTACGAGCAGTACTTC.

For this clonotype: Being one base from a much bigger clone, this may be a read error. The chain is built from TRBV6-1 and TRBJ2-3; 7 bases fit TRBD1. The CDR3 covers 15 residues. Per germline, CDR1 MNHNS and CDR2 SASEGT. In DNA, the CDR3 is TGTGCCAGCGGTGAATGGGACAGCCGAGCAGATACGCAGTATTTT. It is translated as CASGEWDSRADTQYF.

Note on this clonotype: Germline and junction disagree at one end, which may indicate a read error. The V gene is TRBV12-3 or TRBV12-4, the J gene TRBJ2-7; D is ambiguous. The CDR3 loop spans 13 amino acids. CDR3 loop: CASSPGYTYEPYF. CDR3 coding DNA: TGTGCCAGCAGTCCCGGCTACACCTACGAGCCGTACTTC.

This clonotype occurred many times. The chain carries TRBV6-2 or TRBV6-3 and TRBJ1-5, with D possibly being TRBD1 (5 bases). The CDR3 sequence is 14 residues long. Germline V gene sequence: CDR1 MNHEY, CDR2 SVGEGT. V gave up 8 bases and J gave up 6 bases, with 17 bases separating them. The CDR3 DNA is TGTGCCAGCTCGTTCGGGGGGAGAAGTCAGCCCCAGCATTTT. This gives the protein CASSFGGRSQPQHF.

This clonotype was detected ten times or more. The chain couples TRBV24-1 to TRBJ2-3; D gene unclear. V was pared by 5 bases and J by 0 bases, with 11 bases between. Germline lookup yields CDR1 KGHDR and CDR2 SFDVKD. The CDR3 consists of 15 residues. This CDR3 is CATSATDPSTDTQYF. CDR3 nucleotide sequence: TGTGCCACCAGTGCGACGGACCCTAGCACAGATACGCAGTATTTT.

The chain uses TRBV12-3 or TRBV12-4 and TRBJ2-1; D is perhaps TRBD2 (6 bases). V was pared by 5 bases and J by 2 bases, with 13 bases between. The CDR3 totals 15 residues. CDR3 region: CASSTGTGTYNEQFF. The CDR3 DNA follows: TGTGCCAGCAGTACCGGGACTGGTACCTACAATGAGCAGTTCTTC.

With respect to this clonotype: A much larger clone differs by one base, so this may be a read error. The V gene is TRBV7-6, the J gene TRBJ2-7, with D uncertain. The CDR3 length is 14 residues. V lost 1 base, J lost 2 bases, and 9 bases lay in between. Germline assignment: CDR1 SGHVS and CDR2 FNYEAQ. The CDR3 protein is CASSLGQVAYEQYF. DNA for the CDR3: TGTGCCAGCAGCTTAGGACAAGTAGCCTACGAGCAGTACTTC.